Below are 18 T cell receptor beta chains sequenced from a single sample in a study of blood T cell repertoires in COVID-19. Profiling relied on immunoSEQ multiplex PCR, and the TCRdb table lists in-frame clones only, not all of them. The table includes more than 250,000 clones, 86% detected once. Input material: peripheral blood. Receptors were obtained from a woman between 50 and 59 years old with acute or convalescent COVID-19.

V usage is TRBV5-1 and J usage is TRBJ2-2, with D maybe TRBD1 (5 bases). Trimming pared 1 base from V and 3 bases from J, leaving 10 bases between. The germline V gene has CDR1 SGHRS and CDR2 YFSETQ. This CDR3 contains 15 residues. The CDR3 protein is CASSLSGPDTGELFF. The CDR3 nucleotides read TGCGCCAGCAGCTTGTCAGGGCCCGACACCGGGGAGCTGTTTTTT.

The chain employs TRBV7-9 and TRBJ1-1; weak D call: TRBD1 (6 bases). Trimming cost V 4 bases and J 4 bases, with 13 bases left between them. Germline V lookup: CDR1 SEHNR, CDR2 FQNEAQ (reference sequence). The CDR3 has 14 residues. The CDR3 region is CASSSHQGSTEAFF. CDR3 in DNA: TGTGCCAGCAGCTCTCACCAGGGGAGCACTGAAGCTTTCTTT.

The genes are TRBV29-1 and TRBJ1-1, with a possible D match to TRBD1 (6 bases). Trimming left V 4 bases short and J 11 bases short, with 20 bases between. CDR1 and CDR2 from the germline V gene are SQVTM and ANQGSEA. The CDR3 runs to 13 residues. CDR3 nucleotides: TGCAGCGTTGTCGAGGGGGGTTGGGGGGGCGCTTTCTTT. Translated, it gives CSVVEGGWGGAFF.

The chain is built from TRBV30 and TRBJ2-7; 13 nucleotides line up with TRBD2. Trimming removed 3 bases from V and 5 bases from J; junction bases left unmatched: 13. The CDR3 runs to 17 residues. Germline values: CDR1 GTSNPN, CDR2 SVGIG (reference sequence). The CDR3 here is CAWRETNGLAGVDEQYF. CDR3 nucleotides: TGTGCCTGGAGGGAGACAAATGGACTAGCGGGAGTGGACGAGCAGTACTTC.

This clone showed up just a few times. The chain employs TRBV11-3 and TRBJ2-2; D gene ambiguous. Germline loops: CDR1 SGHNT, CDR2 YENEEA. This CDR3 has 15 residues. The V and J ends lost 2 bases and 1 base respectively, with 8 bases between them. The CDR3 nucleotides read TGTGCCAGCAGCTTATCGGTTCAGAACACCGGGGAGCTGTTTTTT. Translating gives CASSLSVQNTGELFF.

The J gene is TRBJ1-1, the V gene TRBV2; D may be TRBD1 (5 bases). Germline CDR1 and CDR2: SNHLY and FYNNEI. V lost 1 base and J lost 8, with 11 bases in between. CDR3 length equals 13 residues. CDR3 in amino acids: CASSEEGRGEAFF. CDR3 in DNA: TGTGCCAGCAGTGAAGAAGGGCGGGGGGAAGCTTTCTTT. The full variable domain, completed using reference TRBV2 and TRBJ1-1, is EPEVTQTPSHQVTQMGQEVILRCVPISNHLYFYWYRQILGQKVEFLVSFYNNEISEKSEIFDDQFSVERPDGSNFTLKIRSTKLEDSAMYFCASSEEGRGEAFFGQGTRLTVV.

This chain joins TRBV25-1 and TRBJ2-5, with 8 bases matching TRBD2. This CDR3 comprises 15 residues. With 4 bases clipped from V and 4 bases from J, the junction kept 8 bases outside the gene matches. Germline V gene sequence: CDR1 MGHDK, CDR2 SYGVNS. Written as DNA, the CDR3 is TGTGCCAGCAGTGGGGGCGGGAGGTGGTCAGAGACCCAGTACTTC. As protein: CASSGGGRWSETQYF. Filled out from reference TRBV25-1 and TRBJ2-5, the complete variable domain reads EADIYQTPRYLVIGTGKKITLECSQTMGHDKMYWYQQDPGMELHLIHYSYGVNSTEKGDLSSESTVSRIRTEHFPLTLESARPSHTSQYLCASSGGGRWSETQYFGPGTRLLVL.

This sequence joins TRBV5-1 and TRBJ2-5; D is ambiguous. Trimming left V 0 bases short and J 2 bases short, with 8 bases between. The CDR3 is 14 residues long. Germline CDR1 is SGHRS and CDR2 is YFSETQ. The CDR3 DNA is TGCGCCAGCAGCTTGGCCAGGCAGCAAGAGACCCAGTACTTC. Translated, it gives CASSLARQQETQYF.

The CDR3, as DNA: TGTGCCAGCAGTCCGGGGTACAATGAGCAGTTCTTC. Protein product: CASSPGYNEQFF. V usage is TRBV7-3 and J usage is TRBJ2-1, with D tentatively TRBD2 (5 bases). The germline V gene encodes CDR1 SGHTA and CDR2 FQGTGA. The CDR3 loop spans 12 amino acids. V lost 6 bases and J 4 bases, leaving 7 bases between the germline ends.

J is TRBJ1-5 and V is TRBV4-3, with unresolved D. The germline V and J ends were trimmed by 0 bases and 6 bases, with 6 bases remaining between them. Germline V gives CDR1 LGHNA, CDR2 YSLEER. The CDR3 extends over 13 amino acids. Written as DNA, the CDR3 is TGCGCCAGCAGCCAAGATGTGAGTCAGCCCCAGCATTTT. This codes for CASSQDVSQPQHF.

The genes are TRBV5-1 and TRBJ2-7, with TRBD2 as a possible D gene (6 bases). Germline values: CDR1 SGHRS, CDR2 YFSETQ. This CDR3 spans 13 amino acids. The V gene lost 7 bases and the J gene lost 0 bases, with 11 bases spanning the gap. CDR3: CASGGDVSYEQYF. The CDR3 DNA reads as TGCGCCAGCGGAGGGGACGTCTCCTACGAGCAGTACTTC.

Notes on this clone: The germline gene is not matched at one end of the junction; a read error may be the cause. The chain joins TRBV27 to TRBJ1-2; 7 nucleotides agree with TRBD1. Germline assignment: CDR1 MNHEY and CDR2 SMNVEV (reference sequence). CDR3 size: 12 residues. In nucleotides, the CDR3 is TGTGCCAGCAGCCGACCCCCGACAGGGACGGCCTTC. Translated, it gives CASSRPPTGTAF.

The rearrangement links TRBV11-3 to TRBJ2-1; no definite D call. The CDR3 has 13 amino acids. Between the trimmed V and J ends, which lost 2 bases and 10 bases, there was a span of 12 bases. Germline loops: CDR1 SGHNT, CDR2 YENEEA. This chain's CDR3 is CASSLTTPGEQFF. The DNA for the CDR3 is TGTGCCAGCAGCTTAACTACCCCTGGGGAGCAGTTCTTC.

The gene calls are TRBV4-3 and TRBJ2-3, with TRBD1 identical over 11 bases. V was pared by 3 bases and J by 1 base, with 15 bases of the junction left unmatched. The germline CDR1 and CDR2 sequences are LGHNA and YSLEER. The length of the CDR3 is 20 residues. DNA of the CDR3: TGCGCCAGCAGCCACTCCCGGGACAGGGGGAGATTCTGGGGCACAGATACGCAGTATTTT. Its protein is CASSHSRDRGRFWGTDTQYF.

This sequence joins TRBV3-1 (or the pseudogene TRBV3-2) and TRBJ1-5, with D possibly matching TRBD1 (5 bases). CDR3 length: 13 amino acids. CDR1 LGHDT and CDR2 YNNKEL come from the germline V gene (reference sequence). Between the trimmed V and J ends, which lost 4 bases and 10 bases, there was a span of 14 bases. The CDR3 reads CASSLVLGGPQHF. The CDR3 nucleotides are TGTGCCAGCAGCCTTGTCCTGGGGGGACCCCAGCATTTT.

For the CDR3, the DNA is TGTGCCAGTAGTATGTCGGGAACGGGAAACACCATATATTTT. Translation gives CASSMSGTGNTIYF. V and J are TRBV19 and TRBJ1-3; D is uncertain. Germline V gives CDR1 LNHDA, CDR2 SQIVND (reference sequence). This CDR3 region has 14 residues. Trimming cost V 3 bases and J 4 bases, with 10 bases left between them.

The chain uses TRBV29-1 and TRBJ1-2; 9 bases are a match to TRBD1. The CDR3 is 13 amino acids. With 7 bases clipped from V and 3 bases from J, the junction kept 6 bases outside the gene matches. CDR1 is SQVTM and CDR2 is ANQGSEA in the germline V gene. CDR3 loop: CSAWTGEDYGYTF. In DNA form, the CDR3 reads TGCAGCGCCTGGACAGGGGAGGACTATGGCTACACCTTC.

This clone was seen just once. The chain joins TRBV27 to TRBJ2-1, with no clear D. In germline, CDR1 is MNHEY, CDR2 SMNVEV (reference sequence). V was cut by 3 bases and J by 2 bases, with 11 bases left in between. The CDR3 spans 15 residues. CDR3 in amino acids: CASSFLGGPYNEQFF. DNA of the CDR3: TGTGCCAGCAGTTTCTTAGGCGGCCCCTACAATGAGCAGTTCTTC.